A selection of T cell receptor beta chains follows, all from one sample in a study of T cell repertoires in aging, cancer and after chemotherapy. MiXCR, applied by TCRdb to the multiplex PCR reads, yields one record per CDR3 protein. The sample has some 9,300 distinct CDR3 sequences; under 45% are singletons. The sequenced sample was blood. The receptors come from a human donor in good health. CDR3s include the opening cysteine and the closing phenylalanine or tryptophan. D genes are given only for firm matches. Clone size is not always given. Where it is, it says once, few, many or a class for expanded clones.

J	size	D	V	DNA	CDR3
TRBJ1-1	-	-	TRBV27	TGTGCCAGCAGTTTAGGGTCCGGGGGGACCACTGAAGCTTTCTTT	CASSLGSGGTTEAFF
TRBJ2-7	few	-	TRBV12-3/TRBV12-4	TGTGCCAGCAGTTTAGCCAGGGGCCCCTACGAGCAGTACTTC	CASSLARGPYEQYF
TRBJ2-1	-	TRBD2	TRBV20-1	TGCAGTGCTAGATTTCGGTCAGCGGGGGGTTGGTACAATGAGCAGTTCTTC	CSARFRSAGGWYNEQFF
TRBJ2-2	few	-	TRBV7-2	TGTGCCAGCAGCTTCTCCGAAGCCGGGGAGCTGTTTTTT	CASSFSEAGELFF
TRBJ2-3	-	-	TRBV10-3	TGTGCCATCAGTGCCCTGACGACAGATACGCAGTATTTT	CAISALTTDTQYF
TRBJ2-3	-	-	TRBV28	TGTGCCAGCAGCACTACGCGGTGGGGGGTCGAGCGCACAGATACGCAGTATTTT	CASSTTRWGVERTDTQYF
TRBJ1-4	-	-	TRBV7-6	TGTGCCAGCAGCCGGCGGGAGGGGCTTGAGAAACTGTTTTTT	CASSRREGLEKLFF
TRBJ2-7	few	-	TRBV7-9	TGTGCCAGCAGCTTAGTAGCCTCCGGGGGCGAGCAGTACTTC	CASSLVASGGEQYF
TRBJ1-6	-	-	TRBV27	TGTGCCAGCAGTTCGATAACGTCCCGGGACGGATATTCACCCCTCCACTTT	CASSSITSRDGYSPLHF
TRBJ1-2	few	-	TRBV27	TGTGCCACCGGGGGAATACGCACCGGTGGCTACACCTTC	CATGGIRTGGYTF
TRBJ1-1	-	TRBD1	TRBV7-9	TGTGCCAGCAGCTTAGGAGGGGGCCTCGAAGACACTGAAGCTTTCTTT	CASSLGGGLEDTEAFF
TRBJ1-3	-	-	TRBV5-1	TGCGCCAGCAGTACAAACGGACCCCTGGGCGGAAACACCATATATTTT	CASSTNGPLGGNTIYF
TRBJ2-1	-	TRBD1	TRBV20-1	TGCAGAACGGGACAGGGGTCCTACAATGAGCAGTTCTTC	CRTGQGSYNEQFF
TRBJ1-5	-	-	TRBV20-1	TGCAGTGCTAGGGCCTCGGGCGGGCTTCTCAATCAGCCCCAGCATTTT	CSARASGGLLNQPQHF
TRBJ1-2	few	TRBD1	TRBV11-2	TGTGCCAGCAGCAGGGACAGGACTAACTATGGCTACACCTTC	CASSRDRTNYGYTF
TRBJ1-2	few	-	TRBV30	TGTGCCTGGAGTGTAAGTTTGGCTCGCGGCTACACCTTC	CAWSVSLARGYTF
TRBJ2-1	once	-	TRBV6-5	TGTGCCAGCAGTCTTTGGGGGGCCTACAATGAGCAGTTCTTC	CASSLWGAYNEQFF
TRBJ2-5	-	-	TRBV20-1	TGCAGTGCCCCCTTTAGCCGGGGGCTAGAGACCCAGTACTTC	CSAPFSRGLETQYF
TRBJ1-1	-	TRBD1	TRBV5-6	TGTGCCAGCAGCTTGGGGCCAGGGGGGAACACTGAAGCTTTCTTT	CASSLGPGGNTEAFF
TRBJ1-5	-	-	TRBV30	TGTGCCTGGACGGGGAATAGCAATCAGCCCCAGCATTTT	CAWTGNSNQPQHF
TRBJ2-2	-	-	TRBV12-3/TRBV12-4	TGTGCCAGCAGTTTTGAGGGGGCCGGGGAGCTGTTTTTT	CASSFEGAGELFF
TRBJ2-6	-	TRBD2	TRBV5-1	TGCGCCAGCAGCATTACTAGCGGGGGGAACTCTGGGGCCAACGTCCTGACTTTC	CASSITSGGNSGANVLTF
TRBJ1-6	-	-	TRBV6-6	TGTGCCAGCAGTTACCCCGTAGGACGAGAGCTCCGTTATAATTCACCCCTCCACTTT	CASSYPVGRELRYNSPLHF
TRBJ2-2	-	TRBD1	TRBV6-1	TGTGCCAGCAGTTACCGGACAGGGCGCACCGGGGAGCTGTTTTTT	CASSYRTGRTGELFF
TRBJ1-3	once	-	TRBV6-5	TGTGCCAGCTTTAATGGGACCGGAAACACCATATATTTT	CASFNGTGNTIYF
TRBJ2-2	-	-	TRBV12-3/TRBV12-4	TGTGCCAGCAGCTTTAACCGGGACACGAACACCGGGGAGCTGTTTTTT	CASSFNRDTNTGELFF
TRBJ1-5	-	-	TRBV10-2	TGCGCCAGCAGTGAGGAGGCAGGGAATATTGGTCAGCCCCAGCATTTT	CASSEEAGNIGQPQHF
TRBJ1-2	medium-sized	-	TRBV12-3/TRBV12-4	TGTGCCAGCGCAAGCGTGATTAACTATGGCTACACCTTC	CASASVINYGYTF
TRBJ1-1	-	TRBD1	TRBV20-1	TGCAGTGCAGTAGGGGGCCGGAACACTGAAGCTTTCTTT	CSAVGGRNTEAFF
TRBJ1-2	few	-	TRBV6-1	TGTGCCAGCAGTGAACTTAGGACAGAACCCTATGGCTACACCTTC	CASSELRTEPYGYTF
TRBJ2-3	-	-	TRBV24-1	TGTGCCACCAGTGAACCAGGGGTAGATACGCAGTATTTT	CATSEPGVDTQYF
TRBJ1-4	few	-	TRBV5-5	TGTGCCAGCACCCCCTCCCAGCAGTTTAATGAAAAACTGTTTTTT	CASTPSQQFNEKLFF
TRBJ2-2	-	-	TRBV11-2	TGTGCCAGCAGCTTTCAAATCGGGGAGCTGTTTTTT	CASSFQIGELFF
TRBJ1-2	few	-	TRBV6-1	TGTGCCAGCCTACTCGGCGGCTACACCTTC	CASLLGGYTF
TRBJ1-1	-	TRBD1	TRBV19	TGTGCCTGTAGTATAGTGTGGGACAGCATCATGAACACTGAAGCTTTCTTT	CACSIVWDSIMNTEAFF
TRBJ2-1	-	TRBD2	TRBV5-6	TGTGCCAGCAGCTTAAGAGCGGGGGGGCCGAGTGAGCAGTTCTTC	CASSLRAGGPSEQFF
TRBJ1-2	medium-sized	-	TRBV6-5	TGTGCCAGCAGTTACTCGAAAGGCCTCTATGGCTACACCTTC	CASSYSKGLYGYTF
TRBJ2-1	-	-	TRBV19	TGTGCCAGTAGTATACTTACAGGGACCTCCTACAATGAGCAGTTCTTC	CASSILTGTSYNEQFF
TRBJ1-2	-	TRBD1	TRBV12-3/TRBV12-4	TGTGCCAGCAGTTCCCCGGACAGGGTTTTGGACTATGGCTACACCTTC	CASSSPDRVLDYGYTF
TRBJ1-3	-	TRBD1	TRBV2	TGTGCCAGCAGCCCCGGACAGGGGTTCTCTGGAAACACCATATATTTT	CASSPGQGFSGNTIYF
TRBJ1-2	-	TRBD1	TRBV19	TGTGCCAGTAGTCCACAGGGGGTGACCTATGGCTACACCTTC	CASSPQGVTYGYTF
TRBJ1-5	-	TRBD1	TRBV2	TGTGCCAGCAGAGCGGGACAGACTAGCAATCAGCCCCAGCATTTT	CASRAGQTSNQPQHF
TRBJ1-5	few	TRBD1	TRBV10-3	TGTGCCATCGGTCAAGACAGGGAAGGTCAGCCCCAGCATTTT	CAIGQDREGQPQHF
TRBJ2-1	-	TRBD1	TRBV12-3/TRBV12-4	TGTGCCAGCAGTCTATCGGGACAGGGGGAATACAATGAGCAGTTCTTC	CASSLSGQGEYNEQFF
TRBJ1-4	-	-	TRBV19	TGTGCCAGCAGCTTCGAAGGGGCGAGAGAAAAACTGTTTTTT	CASSFEGAREKLFF
TRBJ2-2	-	TRBD1	TRBV15	TGTGCCACCAGCAGAGGCCCCGGGACAGCCGGGGAGCTGTTTTTT	CATSRGPGTAGELFF
TRBJ2-2	-	-	TRBV7-9	TGTGCCAGCAGCTTTACAGGGACGGGCACCGGGGAGCTGTTTTTT	CASSFTGTGTGELFF
TRBJ2-1	-	-	TRBV6-1	TGTGCCAGCAGTGAACCCGGTGGGCCCTACAATGAGCAGTTCTTC	CASSEPGGPYNEQFF
TRBJ1-1	-	-	TRBV29-1	TGCAGCGTAAATGGGGCCACTGAAGCTTTCTTT	CSVNGATEAFF
TRBJ1-2	-	-	TRBV19	TGTGCCAGTAGTATGGTCTGGGACACCTCAAATGGCTACACCTTC	CASSMVWDTSNGYTF
TRBJ2-6	-	TRBD1	TRBV30	TGTGCCTGTACAGGGGAAGCTGGGGCCAACGTCCTGACTTTC	CACTGEAGANVLTF
TRBJ1-3	-	TRBD1	TRBV18	TGTGCCAGCTCACCCCTAGGACAGGGGACCTCTGGAAACACCATATATTTT	CASSPLGQGTSGNTIYF
TRBJ1-2	medium-sized	-	TRBV29-1	TGCAGCGCAGAATCGGCCACTAACTATGGCTACACCTTC	CSAESATNYGYTF
TRBJ1-5	-	-	TRBV10-2	TGCGCCAGCAGTGGGGGTTGGGGTCAGCCCCAGCATTTT	CASSGGWGQPQHF
TRBJ1-5	-	-	TRBV4-1	TGCGCCAGCAGCCAAGATTCGTCGGGTTATCAGCCCCAGCATTTT	CASSQDSSGYQPQHF
TRBJ1-2	-	-	TRBV4-2	-	CASSSSGLGYTF
TRBJ1-2	-	TRBD1	TRBV20-1	TGCAGTGCCCTAAGACAGGGGGCGTTTAACTATGGCTACACCTTC	CSALRQGAFNYGYTF
TRBJ2-2	-	-	TRBV24-1	TGTGCCACCAGTGGTAGGAACACCGGGGAGCTGTTTTTT	CATSGRNTGELFF